The clone carrying this T cell receptor (beta chain) was counted once. The sample originates from a study of blood T cell repertoires in COVID-19. Recruited during active infection, patients (from Seattle) were subsequently followed longitudinally. Germline assignment: CDR1 LGHNA and CDR2 YSLEER. The CDR3 sequence is 15 residues long. Trimming cost V 1 base and J 2 bases, with 12 bases left between them. Authors' processing steps: Scientists estimated how many nucleated cells there were by amplifying reference gene primers. Generated by immunoSEQ multiplex PCR, the TCRdb table keeps only in-frame clones and is missing some. From that table come the V and J calls and clone size; the DNA was used to work out D and trimming. Counted here are 250,000 or so clones, around 90% occurring once; the ten biggest clones make up about 2.1%.

This clonotype was obtained from an older woman with COVID-19, enrolled during active disease. The J gene is TRBJ2-7, the V gene TRBV4-3; D is possibly TRBD1 (8 bases). The specimen sequenced was peripheral blood. The CDR3 loop reads CASSQVTGGAYEQYF. CDR3 coding DNA: TGCGCCAGCAGCCAAGTAACAGGGGGGGCCTACGAGCAGTACTTC.